This T cell receptor beta chain was documented in a study of shared clonotypes between healthy human individuals (dated by TCRdb to between 2020 and 2021). About the investigation overall: The cohort included three men and a couple of women between 18 and 49 years of age. For each donor, CD4 naive and CD4 memory were each run on three plates, CD8 naive on two plates, and CD8 memory on one plate. To estimate repertoire size and how much clonotypes are shared between individuals, the study performed deep sequencing of blood TCR repertoires from a handful of healthy adults. Different laboratories and diverse techniques were used to prepare libraries and sequence TCR repertoires, to increase sequencing depth and limit assay-specific biases. Per donor, leukapheresis produced somewhere between about 0.85 and 10 billion PBMCs. What the authors observed across the whole study: Sampling was limited to blood, and TCR repertoires in tissue likely differ from TCR repertoires in blood. The small number of donors limited the genetic and exposure-history diversity represented. Naive subsets generally had larger estimated clonotype richness than memory subsets did. Even with the large sequencing depth, rarefaction of the sorted-subset datasets indicated that sequencing was incomplete. When four donors were compared, the shared fraction of clonotypes was 5% to 6.5% for naive CD4, approximately 3.5% for naive CD8, 2% to 2.5% for memory CD4, and 0.35% to 0.4% for memory CD8. Pairwise subsampling indicated that sequencing depth was expected to affect the degree of clonotype sharing among donors. Clonotypes shared by all four sorted-subset donors showed higher generation probabilities than non-shared clonotypes.

Including cysteine and phenylalanine, the CDR3 has 14 amino acids. CDR3 DNA only is kept here, 42 bases in frame from base 1. At the junction V is shortened by 3 bases and J by 8 bases, with 14 bases in between. CDR1 and CDR2 are read off the germline V gene (reference sequence) as LNHDA and SQIVND. The donors were healthy, HIV-negative adults who had no recently reported acute infections or vaccinations. All donors were Caucasian adults living in Nashville, Tennessee, USA. CD4+ T cells were enriched by magnetic negative selection, after which naive cells were positively selected on CD45RA and the negative fraction was taken as the memory subset. After blood collection by leukapheresis, PBMCs were isolated using Ficoll-Histopaque density gradient centrifugation and then cryopreserved in the vapor phase of liquid nitrogen. Analytical flow cytometry was used to check the purity and quantity of each magnetically sorted T cell population. Genomic DNA was isolated from every sorted fraction and measured by UV absorbance on a Nanodrop 2000c.

Using the deep immunoSEQ assay, TCR CDR3 regions were amplified from genomic DNA by multiplex PCR. For each cell subset, the extracted genomic DNA was distributed evenly across all wells of several immunoSEQ 96-well plates, and each plate served as one replicate. For sorted subsets, about 220 ng of genomic DNA, equivalent to 30,000 or so T cell genomes, went into each replicate PCR. Purified libraries were measured with a Qubit 3.0 fluorometer, size-checked on a Bioanalyzer 2100, and measured again with the KAPA Library Quantification kit. Every immunoSEQ 96-well plate was sequenced on a separate single-read 150-cycle Illumina NextSeq 550 flow cell. Per the authors' processing: The immunoSEQ output contained only junctional sequences without quality scores, so filtering could not match that applied to full-length reads. To assign V/J genes and CDR3, sequences were annotated using PyIR, a Python wrapper for IgBLAST v1.9, with IMGT germline references. Reads with weak V/J assignments (E-value above 1e-6), missing CDR3, stop codons, out-of-frame junctions, or ambiguous translated residues were removed. V3J clonotypes were defined as sequences sharing an identical inferred V gene, J gene, and CDR3 amino acid sequence. Percentage overlap between repertoires was computed as shared unique clonotypes divided by the size of the smaller repertoire. Repertoire richness was assessed with RTK rarefaction, the Chao1 estimator, and Recon v2.1 estimates of unobserved clonotypes. For all TCRbeta clonotypes obtained by the gDNA method from four donors, generation probabilities were computed with OLGA. The immuneACCESS repertoire file appears here via TCRdb, limited to in-frame rearrangements. These files lack a portion of the clones; in checked studies, under half of the deficit traces to unresolved V genes, and the cause of the others is not known. V and J calls and clone size are given by that table; D and trimming were obtained from the DNA. The sample table holds 950,000 to 1,100,000 clones, of which 75% to 85% were seen once. The ten most abundant clones make up around 0.61% of the sample.

This clone was found once. Its antigen has not been determined. The record has no base qualities; no much larger clone is one base away. The material sequenced was memory CD4+ T cells from PBMCs. Reading the label with the study, this specimen's cell subset or site is: CD45RA-negative fraction. This sequence originates from a man in his late teens or twenties in good health. Some clones in this sample may be carry-over from other donors' samples. Recombination connected TRBV19 to TRBJ2-4; the D region possibly corresponds to TRBD1 (6 bases align). The base sequence is TGTGCCAGTAGTATTAGGGCAGGGGTGGACATTCAGTACTTC. The encoded protein is CASSIRAGVDIQYF.